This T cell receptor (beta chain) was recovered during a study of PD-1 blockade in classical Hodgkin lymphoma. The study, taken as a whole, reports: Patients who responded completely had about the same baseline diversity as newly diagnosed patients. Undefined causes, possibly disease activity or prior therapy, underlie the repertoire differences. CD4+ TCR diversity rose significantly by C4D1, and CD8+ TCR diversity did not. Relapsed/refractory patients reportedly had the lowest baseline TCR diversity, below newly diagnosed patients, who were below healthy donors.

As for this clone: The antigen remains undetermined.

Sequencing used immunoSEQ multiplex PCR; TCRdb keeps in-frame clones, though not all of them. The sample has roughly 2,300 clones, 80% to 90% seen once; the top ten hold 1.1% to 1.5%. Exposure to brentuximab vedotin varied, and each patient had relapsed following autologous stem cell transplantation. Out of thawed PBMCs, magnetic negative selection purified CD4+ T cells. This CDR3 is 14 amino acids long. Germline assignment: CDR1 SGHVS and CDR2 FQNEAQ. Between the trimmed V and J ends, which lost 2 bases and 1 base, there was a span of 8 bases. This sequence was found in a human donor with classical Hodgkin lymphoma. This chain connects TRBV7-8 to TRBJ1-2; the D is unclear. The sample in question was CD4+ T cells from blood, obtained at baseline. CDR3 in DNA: TGTGCCAGCAGCTTAACCAGCCTTAACTATGGCTACACCTTC. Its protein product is CASSLTSLNYGYTF.